The clone carrying this T cell receptor beta chain has just a few counts. The antigen is unknown. RNA extraction and reverse transcription yielded cDNA as sequencing template. The data were produced by immunoSEQ multiplex PCR, yet TCRdb's version contains in-frame clones alone and is incomplete. The sample shows around 200,000 clones, about 60% of them seen only once. The entry originates in a study of CD8+ T cells in alopecia areata. About the study: By percentage of affected scalp area, the severity of treated patients was scored.

The sample's treatment: oral pan-JAK inhibitor, 5-10 mg twice daily. Study outcomes and limitations: The presence of one nonresponder keeps the tie between baseline CD8+ expansion and response uncertain.

The CDR3 runs 15 residues. The germline V gene encodes CDR1 MGHRA and CDR2 YSYEKL. The V end was cut by 7 bases, the J end by 3 bases, with 16 bases between. The sequence was obtained from a human donor with alopecia areata. V usage is TRBV4-1 and J usage is TRBJ2-4, with a weak D call TRBD2 (5 bases). Here the sequenced sample was CD8+ T cells sorted from blood, taken at week 24, from a patient treated with tofacitinib. CDR3 sequence reads: CASTLTLAIKNIQYF. The DNA of the CDR3 is TGCGCCAGCACCCTAACCCTAGCCATCAAAAACATTCAGTACTTC.